The table lists the clone carrying this T cell receptor beta chain with a count of one. This sample was taken from a study of blood T cell repertoires in COVID-19. Study-level information: Samples taken during acute and convalescent COVID-19 were collected in the United States, Italy and Spain.

Some clones are missing from TCRdb's copy, which holds only in-frame ones; the method was immunoSEQ multiplex PCR. The table shows around 110,000 clones, with 80% to 85% occurring only once. The germline V and J ends were trimmed by 1 base and 4 bases, with 11 bases remaining between them. Looked up from germline, CDR1 is SGHDT and CDR2 is YYEEEE. This CDR3 is 14 amino acids long. Everyone who took part was roughly 18 to 89 years old, and they came from some 23 US areas. Membership in each cohort depended on participant-reported clinical history. This TCR was recovered from a woman younger than 45 who had recovered from COVID-19. Sequenced material: PBMCs or T cells enriched from blood (not recorded which). J is TRBJ1-2 and V is TRBV5-6, with D perhaps TRBD1 (6 bases). CDR3 DNA: TGTGCCAGCAGCTTGCGACAGGCACTCTATGGCTACACCTTC. Translation: CASSLRQALYGYTF.